This T cell receptor beta chain is drawn from a study of T cell responses to AZD1222 COVID-19 vaccine. V was clipped by 4 bases and J by 2 bases; unmatched bases: 5. The CDR3 has 14 amino acids. From germline, CDR1 is SGHRS and CDR2 YFSETQ. Some clones are missing from TCRdb's copy, which holds only in-frame ones; the method was immunoSEQ multiplex PCR. The repertoire consists of more than 85,000 clones, with more than 75% occurring once and the leading ten covering over 20%. The sample was peripheral blood, taken on day 0 of AZD1222 vaccination. The source of this sequence is an adult in good health. The rearrangement joins TRBV5-1 to TRBJ2-5, with 7 bases that match TRBD1. CDR3 loop: CASSRQGGQETQYF. The DNA for the CDR3 is TGCGCCAGCAGCAGACAGGGTGGTCAAGAGACCCAGTACTTC.